These T cell receptor beta chains were read from a single sample in a study of shared clonotypes between healthy human individuals. Profiling relied on immunoSEQ multiplex PCR, and the TCRdb table lists in-frame clones only, not all of them. The sample has about 2 million clones; approximately 95% are singletons. The specimen sequenced was naive CD8+ T cells sorted from blood. Source of these receptors: a man in his late teens or twenties in good health. CDR3s include the opening cysteine and the closing phenylalanine or tryptophan. The D gene is left open where the match is weak. Part of the rows lack a size; the others show once, few, many or a class for expanded clones.

d_call,v_call,j_call,clone_size,cdr3_aa,cdr3_nt
NA,TRBV10-3,TRBJ1-5,once,CAISEGGVSSQPQHF,TGTGCCATCAGTGAAGGAGGTGTTTCGAGTCAGCCCCAGCATTTT
TRBD2,TRBV18,TRBJ2-2,NA,CASSPPGLAGVFGGELFF,TGTGCCAGCTCACCACCGGGACTAGCGGGGGTGTTTGGCGGGGAGCTGTTTTTT
NA,TRBV5-1,TRBJ1-2,NA,CASSPSPDSLWGYTF,TGCGCCAGCAGCCCCTCGCCAGACAGCCTGTGGGGCTACACCTTC
NA,TRBV27,TRBJ2-7,once,CASSLGGLGREDYEQYF,TGTGCCAGCAGTTTAGGGGGCCTAGGACGGGAGGACTACGAGCAGTACTTC
NA,TRBV6-6,TRBJ1-2,once,CASSYGQGDGYTF,TGTGCCAGCAGTTACGGCCAGGGAGACGGCTACACCTTC
TRBD2,TRBV11-2,TRBJ2-1,NA,CASSRRGGLNEQFF,TGTGCCAGCAGCAGGCGGGGGGGCCTAAATGAGCAGTTCTTC
NA,TRBV6-5,TRBJ2-7,NA,CASSPSAFSYEQYF,TGTGCCAGCAGTCCCTCAGCTTTCTCCTACGAGCAGTACTTC
NA,TRBV28,TRBJ2-7,once,CASSLSGHNYEQYF,TGTGCCAGCAGTTTATCGGGACACAACTACGAGCAGTACTTC
NA,TRBV7-2,TRBJ1-1,NA,CASSLARGYTEAFF,TGTGCCAGCAGCTTAGCTAGGGGATACACTGAAGCTTTCTTT
NA,TRBV10-2,TRBJ1-6,NA,CASLGEESSYNSPLHF,TGCGCCAGCCTCGGGGAGGAGAGCTCCTATAATTCACCCCTCCACTTT
NA,TRBV2,TRBJ2-3,NA,CASSEVGRQSTDTQYF,TGTGCCAGCAGTGAAGTAGGGCGACAGTCCACAGATACGCAGTATTTT
NA,TRBV2,TRBJ1-1,NA,CASSETRGEAFF,TGTGCCAGCAGTGAAACCAGGGGTGAAGCTTTCTTT
TRBD1,TRBV6-1,TRBJ2-4,NA,CASRTGTGNIQYF,TGTGCCAGCAGAACCGGGACAGGGAACATTCAGTACTTC
TRBD1,TRBV2,TRBJ2-4,NA,CASTPRDRALAKNIQYF,TGTGCCAGCACCCCAAGGGACAGGGCGCTAGCCAAAAACATTCAGTACTTC
TRBD1,TRBV19,TRBJ1-1,NA,CASSVGQWTEAFF,TGTGCCAGTAGTGTGGGACAGTGGACTGAAGCTTTCTTT
NA,TRBV9,TRBJ2-5,NA,CASSALTVPGETQYF,TGTGCCAGCAGCGCGCTGACAGTTCCGGGGGAGACCCAGTACTTC
TRBD1,TRBV6-1,TRBJ2-1,NA,CASILTGVWGNEQFF,TGTGCCAGCATCCTTACAGGGGTTTGGGGCAATGAGCAGTTCTTC
TRBD1,TRBV19,TRBJ1-2,NA,CASSKPGQGQPYGYTF,TGTGCCAGTAGTAAACCCGGACAGGGCCAACCTTATGGCTACACCTTC
NA,TRBV7-8,TRBJ1-1,NA,CASSLASVTEAFF,TGTGCCAGCAGCTTAGCGTCAGTCACTGAAGCTTTCTTT
NA,TRBV4-1,TRBJ2-1,NA,CASSQDPMDNEQFF,TGCGCCAGCAGCCAAGACCCTATGGACAATGAGCAGTTCTTC
NA,TRBV7-9,TRBJ2-2,few,CASRPLNTGELFF,TGTGCCAGCAGGCCCCTAAACACCGGGGAGCTGTTTTTT
TRBD1,TRBV5-6,TRBJ2-7,once,CASSTGQGAFYEQYF,TGTGCCAGCAGCACGGGACAGGGGGCATTCTACGAGCAGTACTTC
NA,TRBV7-2,TRBJ2-1,NA,CASSLYWVNEQFF,TGTGCCAGCAGCTTATACTGGGTCAATGAGCAGTTCTTC
NA,TRBV5-4,TRBJ2-5,NA,CASSFQGSETQYF,TGTGCCAGCAGCTTTCAGGGCTCGGAGACCCAGTACTTC
TRBD2,TRBV28,TRBJ2-4,once,CASSQGGLAGGLAKNIQYF,TGTGCCAGCAGTCAAGGGGGACTAGCGGGGGGACTAGCCAAAAACATTCAGTACTTC
NA,TRBV9,TRBJ2-5,once,CASSEGPVQETQYF,TGTGCCAGCAGCGAAGGACCCGTACAAGAGACCCAGTACTTC
TRBD1,TRBV19,TRBJ2-7,NA,CASSPGQGAYEQYF,TGTGCCAGTAGTCCGGGACAGGGAGCCTACGAGCAGTACTTC
NA,TRBV27,TRBJ2-5,NA,CASTSGRTPLETQYF,TGTGCCAGCACCTCCGGCAGGACCCCCCTAGAGACCCAGTACTTC
NA,TRBV5-6,TRBJ1-2,once,CASSWLSGTENYGYTF,TGTGCCAGCAGCTGGCTTTCCGGGACGGAGAACTATGGCTACACCTTC
TRBD1,TRBV5-1,TRBJ2-7,NA,CASSPRTGGEAYEQYF,TGCGCCAGCAGCCCGCGGACAGGGGGCGAAGCCTACGAGCAGTACTTC
NA,TRBV7-2,TRBJ2-7,NA,CASSLRISYEQYF,TGTGCCAGCAGTTTACGGATATCCTACGAGCAGTACTTC
TRBD2,TRBV27,TRBJ2-3,NA,CASSSQLAGRTDTQYF,TGTGCCAGCAGTTCCCAGCTAGCGGGAAGAACAGATACGCAGTATTTT
NA,TRBV30,TRBJ2-1,NA,CAWSDYPSANNEQFF,TGTGCCTGGAGTGACTACCCCTCGGCCAACAATGAGCAGTTCTTC
NA,TRBV10-3,TRBJ2-7,NA,CAISADYEQYF,TGTGCCATCAGTGCGGACTACGAGCAGTACTTC
NA,TRBV19,TRBJ2-7,NA,CASSPREYAYEQYF,TGTGCCAGTAGTCCCCGGGAGTACGCCTACGAGCAGTACTTC
NA,TRBV28,TRBJ1-4,NA,CASSLLGGSNEKLFF,TGTGCCAGCAGTCTTCTAGGCGGGTCTAATGAAAAACTGTTTTTT
TRBD2,TRBV7-8,TRBJ2-1,NA,CASIIAGTYNEQFF,TGTGCCAGCATAATAGCGGGGACCTACAATGAGCAGTTCTTC
NA,TRBV28,TRBJ2-7,NA,CASSLSRTDPYEQYF,TGTGCCAGCAGTTTATCCCGGACGGATCCCTACGAGCAGTACTTC
NA,TRBV6-1,TRBJ2-7,NA,CASSELREQYF,TGTGCCAGCAGTGAACTAAGGGAGCAGTACTTC
NA,TRBV5-1,TRBJ2-7,NA,CASSLVAGVRYEQYF,TGCGCCAGCAGCTTGGTGGCAGGGGTTCGATACGAGCAGTACTTC
NA,TRBV29-1,TRBJ1-1,NA,CSLVDNNREVGEAFF,TGCAGCCTTGTCGATAACAACAGGGAGGTGGGTGAAGCTTTCTTT
NA,TRBV13,TRBJ1-3,NA,CASSADGISGNTIYF,TGTGCCAGCAGCGCTGACGGGATCTCTGGAAACACCATATATTTT
TRBD2,TRBV7-8,TRBJ2-1,once,CASSTQMAGESYNEQFF,TGTGCCAGCAGCACCCAAATGGCGGGGGAGTCGTACAATGAGCAGTTCTTC
TRBD2,TRBV4-1,TRBJ2-3,NA,CASSPIMTSGTGDTQYF,TGCGCCAGCAGCCCTATAATGACTAGCGGGACGGGAGATACGCAGTATTTT
TRBD1,TRBV7-6,TRBJ2-7,NA,CASSPLGYGTGEQYF,TGTGCCAGCAGCCCCTTGGGGTACGGGACAGGAGAGCAGTACTTC
NA,TRBV5-6,TRBJ1-1,NA,CASSLEVGPEAFF,TGTGCCAGCAGCTTGGAAGTGGGACCTGAAGCTTTCTTT
TRBD1,TRBV9,TRBJ2-1,NA,CASSASRGSDNEQFF,TGTGCCAGCAGCGCTTCCAGGGGGTCCGACAATGAGCAGTTCTTC
NA,TRBV27,TRBJ2-7,NA,CASSFAFSYEQYF,TGTGCCAGCAGTTTCGCATTTTCCTACGAGCAGTACTTC